This is a list of T cell receptor beta chains from one sample in a study of T cells in Graves' hyperthyroidism and ophthalmopathy. Each CDR3 protein gets one entry after TCRdb re-called the multiplex PCR reads with MiXCR. The sample records about 500,000 distinct CDR3 sequences, roughly 15% being singletons. Sequenced input: blood. Source of these receptors: a woman aged 25 to 39 with Graves' ophthalmopathy. Each CDR3 is given with its conserved first and last residue. A D gene is named only where the DNA matches it firmly. Clone size is stated in some rows and not others, as once, few, many or a class when expanded.

V gene,D gene,J gene,clone size,CDR3 DNA,CDR3 protein
TRBV20-1,TRBD1,TRBJ1-4,NA,TGCAGTGCTTGGGAGACAGGGGTCGGTGAAAAACTGTTTTTT,CSAWETGVGEKLFF
TRBV29-1,TRBD1,TRBJ2-7,NA,TGCAGCGTTGAACACAGGGGAATAGTGGGCGAGCAGTACTTC,CSVEHRGIVGEQYF
TRBV7-9,NA,TRBJ2-7,many,TGTGCCAGCACCTCGAATACCGGGACGTACTACGAGCAGTACTTC,CASTSNTGTYYEQYF
TRBV20-1,NA,TRBJ2-1,NA,TGCAGTGCTATGTTTACTCCTCTCCACGAGCAGTTCTTC,CSAMFTPLHEQFF
TRBV7-2,NA,TRBJ1-1,few,TGTGCCAGCAGAGAGGGGGTCAATATGAACACTGAAGCTTTCTTT,CASREGVNMNTEAFF
TRBV12-3/TRBV12-4,TRBD2,TRBJ2-3,many,TGTGCCAGCACCTCCTCGACTAGCGGAAGCACAGATACGCAGTATTTT,CASTSSTSGSTDTQYF
TRBV12-3/TRBV12-4,NA,TRBJ2-1,NA,TGTGCCAGCAGTTTCCCCCAGGGCGGGCCTTACAATGAGCAGTTCTTC,CASSFPQGGPYNEQFF
TRBV20-1,NA,TRBJ2-7,many,TGCAGTGCTAGAGAGGTTGTGGACGAGCAGTACTTC,CSAREVVDEQYF
TRBV6-2/TRBV6-3,NA,TRBJ2-5,many,TGTGCCAGCAGTTACTCGTGGAGGGGCACGCTTCAAGAGACCCAGTACTTC,CASSYSWRGTLQETQYF
TRBV12-3/TRBV12-4,NA,TRBJ2-5,many,TGTGCCAGCAGTTTTAGTGGGGCGAGGGAGGAGGAGGAGACCCAGTACTTC,CASSFSGAREEEETQYF
TRBV11-2,NA,TRBJ2-3,many,TGTGCCAGCAGCTTAGGGCTAGAGAATACGCAGTATTTT,CASSLGLENTQYF
TRBV5-1,TRBD2,TRBJ2-1,many,TGCGCCAGCAGCGCAGGACACCGGGACTACCCTGGCAATGAGCAGTTCTTC,CASSAGHRDYPGNEQFF
TRBV24-1,TRBD1,TRBJ2-3,NA,TGTGCCACCAGGGGACAGGGGGCAGATACGCAGTATTTT,CATRGQGADTQYF
TRBV5-1,NA,TRBJ2-1,once,TGCGCCAGCAGCGGGGGGGGGGGGGCCTCCTACAATGAGCAGTTCTTC,CASSGGGGASYNEQFF
TRBV7-9,TRBD2,TRBJ2-5,many,TGTGCCAGCAGCATCGGACTAGCGCAAAAGAGAAGGGAAGAGAGAGAGACCCAGTACTTC,CASSIGLAQKRREERETQYF
TRBV20-1,NA,TRBJ1-5,few,TGCAGTGCTAGAGATCGCAGGGGACGGAATCAGCCCCAGCATTTT,CSARDRRGRNQPQHF
TRBV28,NA,TRBJ2-7,NA,TGTGCCAGCAGTTTTAACAGGCCGGTTCCCGAGCAGTACTTC,CASSFNRPVPEQYF
TRBV3-1,NA,TRBJ2-7,many,TGTGCCAGCAGCCGCGACCCCCCCTACGAGCAGTACTTC,CASSRDPPYEQYF
TRBV28,TRBD1,TRBJ2-2,few,TGTGCCAGCAGGGGGGACAGGGGGCGCAAACCCACCGGGGAGCTGTTTTTT,CASRGDRGRKPTGELFF
TRBV5-6,NA,TRBJ2-3,many,TGTGCCAGCAGCTTGGACGTCGCAGATACGCAGTATTTT,CASSLDVADTQYF
TRBV28,NA,TRBJ1-5,many,TGTGCCAGCAGCCCCACAGGAAATCAGCCCCAGCATTTT,CASSPTGNQPQHF
TRBV16,NA,TRBJ1-6,few,TGTGCCAGCAGCCAAGGGGGCGCGGGGAATTCACCCCTCCACTTT,CASSQGGAGNSPLHF
TRBV5-1,NA,TRBJ2-7,many,TGCGCCAGCAGCTTGTCATTCCTAGGAGGGACCTACGAGCAGTACTTC,CASSLSFLGGTYEQYF
TRBV5-1,NA,TRBJ1-1,NA,TGCGCCAGCAGCTTGTCTTCTTTGATGAACACTGAAGCTTTCTTT,CASSLSSLMNTEAFF
TRBV11-2,NA,TRBJ1-2,many,TGTGCCAGCAGCTTAGAACCGGGTCCCTATGGCTACACCTTC,CASSLEPGPYGYTF
TRBV4-2,TRBD2,TRBJ2-2,few,TGTGCCAGCAGCCTTGGGCTAGCGGGAGAAGGGGAGCTGTTTTTT,CASSLGLAGEGELFF
TRBV7-3,NA,TRBJ2-6,NA,TGTGCCAGCAGCTCAGTCATGCCTGGGGCCAACGTCCTGACTTTC,CASSSVMPGANVLTF
TRBV12-3/TRBV12-4,NA,TRBJ2-5,many,TGTGCCAGCAGTTTACACCTACAAGGGGAGACCCAGTACTTC,CASSLHLQGETQYF
TRBV20-1,NA,TRBJ2-7,many,TGCAGTGCTAGTTCGGTAAACTCCTACGAGCAGTACTTC,CSASSVNSYEQYF
TRBV11-2,TRBD2,TRBJ2-1,many,TGTGCCAGCAGCCTCCTAGCGGGAGTGACCTACAATGAGCAGTTCTTC,CASSLLAGVTYNEQFF
TRBV2,NA,TRBJ1-4,few,TGTGCCAGCAAGGACAGAACTCACCATAATGAAAAACTGTTTTTT,CASKDRTHHNEKLFF
TRBV10-1,NA,TRBJ2-7,NA,TGCGCCAGCAGTGAAGGTACTCGACCAACCTACGAGCAGTACTTC,CASSEGTRPTYEQYF
TRBV20-1,NA,TRBJ2-7,many,TGCAGTGCTAGAGGGCGGGGACCCCACGAGCAGTACTTC,CSARGRGPHEQYF
TRBV24-1,TRBD1,TRBJ2-1,NA,TGTGCCACCAGTGATTCCGGGACAGGCGGCGAGCAGTTCTTC,CATSDSGTGGEQFF
TRBV19,NA,TRBJ1-5,NA,TGTGCCAGTAGTGGGACGGCAAATCAGCCCCAGCATTTT,CASSGTANQPQHF
TRBV20-1,TRBD1,TRBJ2-1,many,TGCAGTGCTTCAGGGGGAACTCTTCACAATGAGCAGTTCTTC,CSASGGTLHNEQFF
TRBV20-1,TRBD2,TRBJ2-3,NA,TGCAGTGCTAGAGATGGGGCTAGCGGATACACAGATACGCAGTATTTT,CSARDGASGYTDTQYF
TRBV28,NA,TRBJ2-1,many,TGTGCCAGCGGGAAGAGACTCCCAAGAGATGAGCAGTTCTTC,CASGKRLPRDEQFF
TRBV5-1,TRBD1,TRBJ1-1,NA,TGCGCCAGCAGCTTGGAAGGGACAGGGAACACTGAAGCTTTCTTT,CASSLEGTGNTEAFF
TRBV11-2,TRBD1,TRBJ1-2,many,TGTGCCAGCAGCCTCCGGGACAGGCGCTATAACTATGGCTACACCTTC,CASSLRDRRYNYGYTF